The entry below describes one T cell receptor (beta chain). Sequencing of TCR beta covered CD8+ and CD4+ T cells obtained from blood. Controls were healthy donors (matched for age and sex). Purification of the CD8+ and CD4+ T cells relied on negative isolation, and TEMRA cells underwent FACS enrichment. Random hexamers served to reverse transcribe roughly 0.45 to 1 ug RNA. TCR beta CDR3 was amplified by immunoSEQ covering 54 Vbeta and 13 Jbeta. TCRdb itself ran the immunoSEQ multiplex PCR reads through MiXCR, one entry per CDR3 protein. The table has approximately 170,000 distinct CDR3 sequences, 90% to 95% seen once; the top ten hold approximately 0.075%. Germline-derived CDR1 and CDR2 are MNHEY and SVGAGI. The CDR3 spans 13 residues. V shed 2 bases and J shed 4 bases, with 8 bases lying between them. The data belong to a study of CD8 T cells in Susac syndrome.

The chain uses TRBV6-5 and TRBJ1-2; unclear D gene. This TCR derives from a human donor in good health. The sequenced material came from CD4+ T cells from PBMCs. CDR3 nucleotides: TGTGCCAGCAGTTACGAGGGAAGCTATGGCTACACCTTC. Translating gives CASSYEGSYGYTF.